The subject of this entry is one TCR beta chain. Its antigen is unidentified. The data belong to a study of cytomegalovirus exposure and HLA in healthy donors. Vbeta (60) and Jbeta (13) primers were used in the PCR. Assay used: immunoSEQ multiplex PCR; TCRdb lists only in-frame clones, some missing. The sample consists of more than 80,000 clones, 55% to 65% of them appearing once. Study-level findings and limits: As a later analysis revealed, the rate of TCR association differed by HLA locus, with DRB1 most and HLA-C fewest.

The sequence derives from a woman aged 40 to 50 in good health and CMV-seropositive. Sequencing was carried out using PBMCs.

Written as DNA, the CDR3 is TGTGCCAGCTCACCCGACTCGGGATATAGCAATCAGCCCCAGCATTTT. It is translated as CASSPDSGYSNQPQHF. This chain connects TRBV18 to TRBJ1-5; D uncertain. The V gene lost 3 bases and the J gene lost 0 bases, with 12 bases spanning the gap. The CDR3 is 16 amino acids. Looked up from germline, CDR1 is KGHSH and CDR2 is LQKENI.